This TCR beta chain originates from a study of response to subunit inactivated influenza vaccine. General study findings and limits: A suggestion made by the authors is that each seasonal influenza vaccination recruits few new T cells.

On this clonotype itself: Antigen: not known.

Trimming removed 5 bases from V and 15 bases from J, with 17 bases in between. This CDR3 has 12 amino acids. CDR1 MNHNS and CDR2 SASEGT come from the germline V gene. TCRdb used MiXCR to reprocess the RT-PCR reads, holding one entry per CDR3 protein. The sample has approximately 700,000 distinct CDR3 sequences; around 14% are singletons. The sequencing here drew on PBMCs from blood, taken roughly 2 weeks before vaccination. This clonotype originated in a man between 50 and 59 years old who received an inactivated influenza vaccine. The rearrangement uses TRBV6-1 and TRBJ2-1; D remains ambiguous. The CDR3 DNA follows: TGTGCCAGCAGTTCCCTAGAAGGAGAACGGTTCTTC. The encoded protein is CASSSLEGERFF.